The 18 T cell receptor beta chains given below trace back to one sample, sequenced in a study of blood T cells in healthy people across ages. Then a second PCR, running roughly 7 to 11 cycles, was carried out with a sample-barcoded 5' primer and a J-beta primer mix. TCRdb redid the calling of the 5' RACE reads with MiXCR, one entry per CDR3 protein. The data show more than 500,000 distinct CDR3 sequences, roughly 28% seen once. The sample comprised blood. These TCRs come from a woman between 70 and 85 years old in good health.

This clonotype was seen a handful of times. V gene TRBV20-1 combines with J gene TRBJ1-2; 8 bases map to TRBD1. This CDR3 comprises 12 residues. The ends lost 6 bases at V and 2 bases at J; junction bases unmatched: 2. Germline-derived CDR1 and CDR2 are DFQATT and SNEGSKA (reference sequence). As DNA, the CDR3 is TGCAGTGCACAGGGGGTCAACTATGGCTACACCTTC. Translation: CSAQGVNYGYTF.

The chain has TRBV7-3 and TRBJ1-1, with D maybe TRBD1 (5 bases). The CDR3 loop spans 19 amino acids. V was trimmed by 4 bases and J by 3 bases, leaving 27 bases between them. Germline V gene sequence: CDR1 SGHTA, CDR2 FQGTGA. The CDR3 loop reads CASSSRPLRAGKMDTEAFF. In nucleotides, the CDR3 is TGTGCCAGCAGCTCTAGGCCACTCCGGGCAGGGAAGATGGACACTGAAGCTTTCTTT.

The V and J genes are TRBV2 and TRBJ2-5; D is perhaps TRBD1 (7 bases). The CDR3 sequence is 11 residues long. Germline values: CDR1 SNHLY, CDR2 FYNNEI. The DNA of the CDR3 is TGTCCAGGGGGGCGCAGGGAGACCCAGTACTTC. Translation gives CPGGRRETQYF.

This clonotype was observed a handful of times. The J gene is TRBJ2-2, the V gene TRBV6-6; D uncertain. Germline values: CDR1 MNHNY, CDR2 SVGAGI (reference sequence). V dropped 6 bases and J dropped 7 bases, with 15 bases sitting between them. The CDR3 sequence is 14 residues long. CDR3 in amino acids: CASSALGMNGELFF. The CDR3 nucleotides are TGTGCCAGCAGCGCCCTAGGAATGAACGGGGAGCTGTTTTTT.

A few counts support this clonotype. The CDR3 region is CASSSTPGNEQYF. The CDR3 coding sequence is TGTGCCAGCAGCTCCACCCCCGGCAACGAGCAGTACTTC. The chain has TRBV11-2 and TRBJ2-7; no definite D call. Germline V gene lookup returns CDR1 SGHAT and CDR2 FQNNGV. This CDR3 spans 13 amino acids. V lost 4 bases and J lost 5, with 12 bases in between.

The rearrangement links TRBV20-1 to TRBJ2-1; the D gene could be TRBD1 or TRBD2 (5 bases each). Between the trimmed V and J ends, which lost 6 bases and 3 bases, there was a span of 18 bases. Germline CDR1 DFQATT, CDR2 SNEGSKA (reference sequence). This CDR3 has 15 residues. CDR3 DNA: TGCAGTGCAAAACCCGGGACCCTCAGCTACAATGAGCAGTTCTTC. It codes for CSAKPGTLSYNEQFF.

The chain recombines TRBV14 with TRBJ2-5; D gene uncertain. Trimming left V 5 bases short and J 1 base short, with 14 bases between. The CDR3 is made up of 15 amino acids. Germline V lookup: CDR1 SGHDN, CDR2 FVKESK. CDR3 loop: CASSDGRVIQETQYF. In nucleotides, the CDR3 is TGTGCCAGCAGCGACGGACGGGTGATCCAAGAGACCCAGTACTTC.

V and J are TRBV6-1 and TRBJ1-5; D is possibly TRBD1 (6 bases). This CDR3 has 15 residues. Trimming removed 2 bases from V and 1 base from J, with 9 bases in between. Germline assignment: CDR1 MNHNS and CDR2 SASEGT. The CDR3 region is CASSEWGQSNQPQHF. CDR3 sequence (DNA): TGTGCCAGCAGTGAATGGGGGCAGAGCAATCAGCCCCAGCATTTT.

In this sample, this clonotype turned up a few times. This sequence joins TRBV29-1 and TRBJ1-1, with D perhaps matching TRBD1 (5 bases). Germline values: CDR1 SQVTM, CDR2 ANQGSEA. Trimming left V 7 bases short and J 4 bases short, with 13 bases between. The CDR3 is 12 residues long. CDR3 coding DNA: TGCAGCGCACGACCCGGGGGCACTGAAGCTTTCTTT. It yields the protein CSARPGGTEAFF.

The chain employs TRBV20-1 and TRBJ2-2; 8 bases agree with TRBD2. This CDR3 comprises 17 residues. The germline V gene has CDR1 DFQATT and CDR2 SNEGSKA (reference sequence). V dropped 5 bases and J dropped 1; count of bases not matched to a gene: 12. The CDR3 sequence: CSAPRRSGGVNTGELFF. The DNA for the CDR3 is TGCAGTGCTCCCCGTAGAAGCGGGGGTGTGAACACCGGGGAGCTGTTTTTT.

This clonotype has a handful of counts. This chain uses TRBV9 with TRBJ1-4; D gene uncertain. Per the germline V gene, CDR1 is SGDLS and CDR2 is YYNGEE. The CDR3 has 15 amino acids. The V gene lost 3 bases and the J gene lost 8 bases, with 17 bases spanning the gap. In nucleotides, the CDR3 is TGTGCCAGCAGCGAATCTACATGGCCGGGGGAAAAACTGTTTTTT. Protein sequence: CASSESTWPGEKLFF.

This clonotype showed up just a few times. The junction departs from germline at one end; a sequencing error may be responsible. The J gene is TRBJ1-1, the V gene TRBV19; D call uncertain. The CDR3 covers 14 residues. Germline V gene lookup returns CDR1 LNHDA and CDR2 SQIVND (reference sequence). CDR3 nucleotides: TGTGCCAGTAGTATACCCGGGCTGAACACTGAACCTTTCTTT. This codes for CASSIPGLNTEPFF.

This rearrangement joins TRBV7-6 to TRBJ1-4; tentatively, D is TRBD1 (5 bases). Trimming cost V 2 bases and J 8 bases, with 9 bases left between them. Germline V CDR1 and CDR2: SGHVS, FNYEAQ. The CDR3 sequence is 13 residues long. The DNA of the CDR3 is TGTGCCAGCAGCTTACGCTACAGGGAAAAACTGTTTTTT. This translates into CASSLRYREKLFF.

The CDR3 sequence is CASSPSPLVRTGELFF. CDR3 in DNA: TGTGCCAGCAGCCCTTCTCCCCTAGTGAGGACCGGGGAGCTGTTTTTT. The chain joins TRBV7-2 to TRBJ2-2; D not resolved. V lost 5 bases and J 5 bases, leaving 18 bases between the germline ends. Looked up from germline, CDR1 is SGHTA and CDR2 is FQGNSA. This CDR3 region has 16 residues. Drawing the rest from reference TRBV7-2 and TRBJ2-2, the complete variable domain is GAGVSQSPSNKVTEKGKDVELRCDPISGHTALYWYRQSLGQGLEFLIYFQGNSAPDKSGLPSDRFSAERTGGSVSTLTIQRTQQEDSAVYLCASSPSPLVRTGELFFGEGSRLTVL.

Many counts were recorded for this clonotype. V gene TRBV6-2 or TRBV6-3 combines with J gene TRBJ2-7; D remains unclear. The germline V gene has CDR1 MNHEY and CDR2 SVGEGT. This CDR3 is built from 12 residues. Trimming removed 2 bases from V and 4 bases from J, with 6 bases in between. The CDR3 region is CASSYDAYEQYF. DNA of the CDR3: TGTGCCAGCAGTTACGACGCTTACGAGCAGTACTTC.

This chain connects TRBV29-1 to TRBJ2-1; 7 bases align to TRBD2. The closer fit of TRBJ2-5 to the DNA end suggests the J call may be wrong. Looked up from germline, CDR1 is SQVTM and CDR2 is ANQGSEA. The CDR3 spans 14 residues. CDR3 coding DNA: TGCAGCGTTGTCTGGGGGGGGAGTCCAGAGACCCAGTACTTC. This sequence encodes CSVVWGGSPETQYF.

This clonotype showed up just a few times. V usage is TRBV20-1 and J usage is TRBJ2-2; no firm D call. Per the germline V gene, CDR1 is DFQATT and CDR2 is SNEGSKA (reference sequence). V gave up 3 bases and J gave up 1 base, with 6 bases separating them. The CDR3 has 13 amino acids. The CDR3 sequence is CSASPGNTGELFF. The DNA of the CDR3 is TGCAGTGCTAGTCCGGGGAACACCGGGGAGCTGTTTTTT.

The V and J genes are TRBV18 and TRBJ1-2; possibly TRBD1 for D (5 bases). The V end was cut by 0 bases, the J end by 5 bases, with 10 bases between. From germline, CDR1 is KGHSH and CDR2 LQKENI. The CDR3 has 14 residues. CDR3 bases: TGTGCCAGCTCACCACCTGGGACGGCGTATGGCTACACCTTC. This gives the protein CASSPPGTAYGYTF.